These T cell receptor beta chains were read from a single sample in a study of identical twins. In TCRdb, the 5' RACE reads were re-called with MiXCR into one record per CDR3 protein. In the table there are about 690,000 distinct CDR3 sequences, 5.5% to 7.5% of which are singletons. The sample consisted of naive T cells sorted from blood. These receptors came from a man younger than 30 in good health. CDR3s include the opening cysteine and the closing phenylalanine or tryptophan. A D gene is named only where the DNA matches it firmly. The size entry is marked missing in some rows and otherwise reads once, few, many or a size class.

v_call	clone_size	d_call	j_call	cdr3_nt	cdr3_aa
TRBV20-1	.	.	TRBJ1-1	TGCAGTGCTTGGTGGACAGTCACTGAAGCTTTCTTT	CSAWWTVTEAFF
TRBV27	.	.	TRBJ1-6	TGTGCCAGCAGTTTAGGGGTGGGGAATTCACCCCTCCACTTT	CASSLGVGNSPLHF
TRBV27	many	TRBD2	TRBJ2-1	TGTGCCAGCAGCCCCTCGGGAGGGCCGTACAATGAGCAGTTCTTC	CASSPSGGPYNEQFF
TRBV29-1	many	.	TRBJ2-1	TGCAGCGTTGAAGTGGGGAGCTCCTACAATGAGCAGTTCTTC	CSVEVGSSYNEQFF
TRBV20-1	.	TRBD2	TRBJ2-1	TGCAGTGCTTTTGGACTAGCGGGTACACCTACCTTCTCCTACAATGAGCAGTTCTTC	CSAFGLAGTPTFSYNEQFF
TRBV7-6	many	.	TRBJ2-1	TGTGCCAGCAGCTTAGCCGGGACTCACAATGAGCAGTTCTTC	CASSLAGTHNEQFF
TRBV20-1	many	TRBD1	TRBJ2-1	TGCAGTGCTAGAGACGACAGGGCCAATGAGCAGTTCTTC	CSARDDRANEQFF
TRBV29-1	many	.	TRBJ2-3	TGCAGCGTGCAGGGGTCAGATACGCAGTATTTT	CSVQGSDTQYF
TRBV27	.	.	TRBJ2-6	TGTGCCAGCAGTCCCACCAGATCCGGCTCTGGGGCCAACGTCCTGACTTTC	CASSPTRSGSGANVLTF
TRBV9	many	.	TRBJ2-3	TGTGCCAGCAGCGTAGGGGTCTCCGGAACAGATACGCAGTATTTT	CASSVGVSGTDTQYF
TRBV7-8	many	.	TRBJ2-3	TGTGCCAGCAGCTTAGTCGGTTTAGGCCGGGAGAGAAGCACAGATACGCAGTATTTT	CASSLVGLGRERSTDTQYF
TRBV7-9	few	.	TRBJ2-3	TGTGCCAGCAGCTTAGAAACGGGCCAGAGGGATACGCAGTATTTT	CASSLETGQRDTQYF
TRBV20-1	many	TRBD2	TRBJ2-7	TGCAGTGCTAGCAAAACTAGCGGCTACGAGCAGTACTTC	CSASKTSGYEQYF
TRBV5-1	many	.	TRBJ1-2	TGCGCCAGCAGCCCCTCAGCGGTTCCCTATGGCTACACCTTC	CASSPSAVPYGYTF
TRBV5-1	many	.	TRBJ2-3	TGCGCCAGCAGCACTTACCCAGATACGCAGTATTTT	CASSTYPDTQYF
TRBV9	many	TRBD2	TRBJ2-1	TGTGCCAGCGGGAGTAGCGGGAGCTCCTACAATGAGCAGTTCTTC	CASGSSGSSYNEQFF
TRBV7-9	few	TRBD1	TRBJ2-2	TGTGCCAGCACCAAGGACAGGGGTGGCACCGGGGAGCTGTTTTTT	CASTKDRGGTGELFF
TRBV6-1	.	.	TRBJ1-2	TGTGCCAGCATCTCAGGGAACCTCTATGGCTACACCTTC	CASISGNLYGYTF
TRBV29-1	many	TRBD2	TRBJ2-1	TGCAGCGTTGAATCAAGGGCGCGGGAGGCCTACAATGAGCAGTTCTTC	CSVESRAREAYNEQFF
TRBV12-3/TRBV12-4	few	TRBD1	TRBJ2-4	TGTGCCAGCAGTTACCGGGGACAGATAATAGCCAAAAACATTCAGTACTTC	CASSYRGQIIAKNIQYF
TRBV5-1	.	.	TRBJ2-1	TGCGCCAGCAGCTTGCGAAATCAGCAGTTCTTC	CASSLRNQQFF
TRBV6-5	few	TRBD2	TRBJ2-7	TGTGCCAGCAGTTCCTCTAGCGGGAGTTCCTACGAGCAGTACTTC	CASSSSSGSSYEQYF
TRBV20-1	many	.	TRBJ1-5	TGCAGTGCTAGACGAGAGGGGGGAGGGGCGGGGCCCCAGCATTTT	CSARREGGGAGPQHF
TRBV7-9	many	.	TRBJ2-1	TGTGCCAGCAGCTTAGCGGGAGCTTTGAATGAGCAGTTCTTC	CASSLAGALNEQFF
TRBV10-3	many	TRBD2	TRBJ2-3	TGTGCCATCAGGGGGGGACTAGCAAGCACAGATACGCAGTATTTT	CAIRGGLASTDTQYF
TRBV10-3	.	.	TRBJ1-2	TGTGCCGCTTTCGTCGAGCAGCGCAATGGCTACACCTTC	CAAFVEQRNGYTF
TRBV12-3/TRBV12-4	many	.	TRBJ2-4	TGTGCCAGCAGTAGGGCGGGCGGAGAAAACATTCAGTACTTC	CASSRAGGENIQYF
TRBV29-1	many	TRBD1	TRBJ1-1	TGCAGCGCCCGACAGGGGGGTGAAGCTTTCTTT	CSARQGGEAFF
TRBV7-3	few	.	TRBJ2-3	TGTGCCAGCAGCCCCTATATGGGGGCGAGCACAGATACGCAGTATTTT	CASSPYMGASTDTQYF
TRBV15	.	.	TRBJ2-6	TGTGCCACCAGGGCCGTCTCTGGGGCCAACGTCCTGACTTTC	CATRAVSGANVLTF
TRBV12-3/TRBV12-4	many	.	TRBJ2-7	TGTGCCAGCAGTTTGGCGGCCTACGAGCAGTACTTC	CASSLAAYEQYF
TRBV11-2	.	TRBD1	TRBJ1-3	TGTGCCAGCAGCTTAGCGGGACAGGGGGCCGCAAACACCATATATTTT	CASSLAGQGAANTIYF
TRBV4-1	many	.	TRBJ1-2	TGCGCCAGCAGCCAAACAGGGATTCAGGGGGGCTACACCTTC	CASSQTGIQGGYTF
TRBV10-3	few	TRBD1	TRBJ2-5	TGTGCCATCAGTACCCAGGGGGCCCAGTACTTC	CAISTQGAQYF
TRBV28	few	.	TRBJ2-7	TGTGCCAGCAGTTCCGCCCGGGAGTACTTC	CASSSAREYF
TRBV7-8	.	TRBD2	TRBJ2-3	TGTGCCAGCAGCCCTATTCGGGAGGACCCAGATACGCAGTATTTT	CASSPIREDPDTQYF
TRBV7-2	many	.	TRBJ2-1	TGTGCCAGCAGCTTAGACAGGGTCAATGAGCAGTTCTTC	CASSLDRVNEQFF
TRBV19	.	.	TRBJ1-3	TGTGCCAGTAGCCCAAAGGCCATGGGGGGAAACACCATATATTTT	CASSPKAMGGNTIYF
TRBV12-3/TRBV12-4	few	TRBD2	TRBJ2-5	TGTGCCAGCAGTTTAATATCCGGGACTAGCGCGTGGGAGACCCAGTACTTC	CASSLISGTSAWETQYF
TRBV12-3/TRBV12-4	many	.	TRBJ2-2	TGTGCCAGCAGAAGAACCCACGGTCCCGGGGAGCTGTTTTTT	CASRRTHGPGELFF
TRBV20-1	few	.	TRBJ2-6	TGCAGTGCTGCCCGGGTGTCCCAGGGGGCCAACGTCCTGACTTTC	CSAARVSQGANVLTF
TRBV4-2	many	TRBD2	TRBJ2-3	TGTGCCAGCAGCCAAGAGGTGCTAGCGGGATCCACAGATACGCAGTATTTT	CASSQEVLAGSTDTQYF
TRBV20-1	few	.	TRBJ2-6	TGCAGTGCCAGGAGAGGTTTCTCTGGGGCCAACGTCCTGACTTTC	CSARRGFSGANVLTF
TRBV12-3/TRBV12-4	many	.	TRBJ1-5	TGTGCCAGCAGTTTCATCGATCAGCCCCAGCATTTT	CASSFIDQPQHF
TRBV5-5	few	.	TRBJ1-1	TGTGCCAGCAGCTTGGGGTTTGGGGCGGGGTACACTGAAGCTTTCTTT	CASSLGFGAGYTEAFF
TRBV6-6	few	.	TRBJ1-2	TGTGCCAGCAGTGGGACTCCTAACTATGGCTACACCTTC	CASSGTPNYGYTF
TRBV12-3/TRBV12-4	many	TRBD2	TRBJ2-3	TGTGCCAGCAGCGGGACTAGCGGGAAGCCCGGCACAGATACGCAGTATTTT	CASSGTSGKPGTDTQYF
TRBV4-1	.	TRBD2	TRBJ2-1	TGCGCCAGCAGCCAAGATCCCGGGAGGGCCGTTTGGAATGAGCAGTTCTTC	CASSQDPGRAVWNEQFF
TRBV3-1	few	.	TRBJ2-2	TGTGCCAGCAGCCTGGACATGGATGCAGTCTCCAACACCGGGGAGCTGTTTTTT	CASSLDMDAVSNTGELFF
TRBV4-3	many	.	TRBJ1-6	TGCGCCAGCAGCCATTCTTCGACAGCCTATAATTCACCCCTCCACTTT	CASSHSSTAYNSPLHF
TRBV30	many	TRBD1	TRBJ1-2	TGTGCCTACTATCCCGGACAGGAGACCTATGGCTACACCTTC	CAYYPGQETYGYTF
TRBV11-2	.	.	TRBJ2-3	TGTGCCAGCAGCTCCCCAGTCCAGGGCCGAACGGATACGCAGTATTTT	CASSSPVQGRTDTQYF
TRBV4-1	.	.	TRBJ2-1	TGCGCCAGCAGCCAAGAAGGGGACATAAGACGGTTCTTC	CASSQEGDIRRFF
TRBV29-1	many	.	TRBJ1-3	TGCAGCGTTGTGGTGGGGTCGGGTGGAAACACCATATATTTT	CSVVVGSGGNTIYF
TRBV19	.	.	TRBJ2-7	TGTGCCAGTAGTACGGGGCAGTCCTACGAGCAGTACTTC	CASSTGQSYEQYF
TRBV5-1	.	.	TRBJ2-3	TGCGCCAGCAGCAGAAGTAGGAGGGGCACAGATACGCAGTATTTT	CASSRSRRGTDTQYF